This TCR beta chain appears in the sequencing data of a study of T cell responses to AZD1222 COVID-19 vaccine. Germline CDR1 reads MDHEN; CDR2 reads SYDVKM. J lost 9 bases, V lost 4 bases, and 9 bases had no gene match. CDR3 length: 13 amino acids. TCRdb's table, derived via immunoSEQ multiplex PCR, lists solely in-frame clones and lacks some. The sample records fewer than 65,000 clones, 84% being singletons. The clonotype originates from an adult in good health. The gene calls are TRBV28 and TRBJ2-7; 7 bases agree with TRBD1. Sequences were derived from peripheral blood, sampled on day 0 of AZD1222 vaccination. CDR3: CASSSGTVRRQYF. CDR3 sequence (DNA): TGTGCCAGCAGTTCCGGGACAGTCCGTCGGCAGTACTTC.